Listed below are T cell receptor beta chains from one sample, sequenced in a study of cytomegalovirus exposure and HLA in healthy donors. Assay: immunoSEQ multiplex PCR; the TCRdb copy retains only in-frame clones and omits some. The sample lists fewer than 150,000 clones; less than 85% were seen once. Sequenced material: PBMCs. The receptors stem from a woman aged 40 to 50 in good health and CMV-seronegative. Each CDR3 is given with its conserved first and last residue. A D gene is named only where the DNA matches it firmly. For some rows the clone size is stated as once, few or many, or as a class when expanded; others skip it.

V,D,size,J,DNA,CDR3
TRBV29-1,-,-,TRBJ2-7,TGCAGCGTTGCCGGGGAAACCTACGAGCAGTACTTC,CSVAGETYEQYF
TRBV4-3,-,-,TRBJ2-5,TGCGCCAGCAGCCAAATGGGGGGGGGCTACCAAGAGACCCAGTACTTC,CASSQMGGGYQETQYF
TRBV5-4,TRBD1,once,TRBJ2-1,TGTGCCAGCAGCTCCGCTGGGACAGGTGGGAATGAGCAGTTCTTC,CASSSAGTGGNEQFF
TRBV7-8,TRBD1,-,TRBJ1-4,TGTGCCAGCAGCGCAGACAGGGGTGAAAAACTGTTTTTT,CASSADRGEKLFF
TRBV28,TRBD1,-,TRBJ1-2,TGTGCCAGCAGATCTGAAGCACAGGGGGATGGCTATGGCTACACCTTC,CASRSEAQGDGYGYTF
TRBV7-3,TRBD2,-,TRBJ2-3,TGTGCCAGCAGCACCGGGACTAGCGGAAACCTAGATACGCAGTATTTT,CASSTGTSGNLDTQYF
TRBV19,TRBD1,-,TRBJ2-3,TGTGCCAGTAGCTACCGGGACAGGGGTTATACGCAGTATTTT,CASSYRDRGYTQYF
TRBV19,TRBD1,once,TRBJ1-5,TGTGCCAGTAGTATAAGGGTCGGAGGGGGCGGCAATCAGCCCCAGCATTTT,CASSIRVGGGGNQPQHF
TRBV5-1,-,-,TRBJ2-3,TGCGCCAGCAGCGCCGGTGCAGGGCCCCCAGATACGCAGTATTTT,CASSAGAGPPDTQYF
TRBV18,-,-,TRBJ1-5,TGTGCCAGCTCACGACGGATGAGGGGCAATCAGCCCCAGCATTTT,CASSRRMRGNQPQHF
TRBV7-2,TRBD2,-,TRBJ2-5,TGTGCCAGCAGCTCCGGACTAGCGGTACAGACCCAGTACTTC,CASSSGLAVQTQYF
TRBV4-1,-,-,TRBJ2-3,TGCGCCAGCAGCCAAGTTCGGGGTACGCAGTATTTT,CASSQVRGTQYF
TRBV18,TRBD1,-,TRBJ1-2,TGTGCCAGCTCACAAAGGACAGGGGACTATGGCTACACCTTC,CASSQRTGDYGYTF
TRBV11-2,TRBD2,-,TRBJ2-1,TGTGCCAGCAGCTCTAGCGGGAATGAGCAGTTCTTC,CASSSSGNEQFF
TRBV7-9,TRBD2,-,TRBJ2-3,TGTGCCAGCAGCTTGGGGCTAGCGGGGGGTCGCACAGATACGCAGTATTTT,CASSLGLAGGRTDTQYF
TRBV7-2,-,few,TRBJ2-4,TGTGCCAGCAGCTTAGCTCCGGGACTTGGAAACATTCAGTACTTC,CASSLAPGLGNIQYF
TRBV9,-,-,TRBJ1-1,TGTGCCAGCAGCCCTACCCCCCGGGTAACCTCTGAAGCTTTCTTT,CASSPTPRVTSEAFF
TRBV10-3,-,-,TRBJ1-1,TGTGCCATCAGTGAAGGACAGATGAACACTGAAGCCTTCTTT,CAISEGQMNTEAFF
TRBV7-2,TRBD1,few,TRBJ1-1,TGTGCCAGCAGCCGGGACAGAATTATGAGCACTGAAGCTTTCTTT,CASSRDRIMSTEAFF
TRBV27,TRBD1,-,TRBJ2-7,TGTGCCAGCAGCCGGACAGGGAGGTCCTACGAGCAGTACTTC,CASSRTGRSYEQYF
TRBV19,-,-,TRBJ2-5,TGTGCCAGTAGTAACCTGGCGGGGGACATCCAAGAGACCCAGTACTTC,CASSNLAGDIQETQYF
TRBV11-3,-,-,TRBJ2-1,TGTGCCAGCAGCTCTGGACAGCCGCCATACAATGAGCAGTTCTTC,CASSSGQPPYNEQFF
TRBV27,TRBD2,-,TRBJ2-3,TGTGCCAGCAGTCGCTCGGGGGGGAACACAGATACGCAGTATTTT,CASSRSGGNTDTQYF
TRBV4-2,TRBD1,once,TRBJ1-6,TGTGCCAGCAGCCAGGGACAGAATTCACCCCTCCACTTT,CASSQGQNSPLHF
TRBV5-4,-,-,TRBJ2-4,TGTGCCAGCAGCTTGGCCGGGGGAAACATTCAGTACTTC,CASSLAGGNIQYF
TRBV5-1,-,-,TRBJ2-7,TGCGCCAGCAGCACGACAGGCCCCCCCTACGAGCAGTACTTC,CASSTTGPPYEQYF
TRBV6-5,TRBD2,-,TRBJ2-7,TGTGCCCGCGGGCGGCCTAGCGGGGGATTGTACGAGCAGTACTTC,CARGRPSGGLYEQYF